This T cell receptor beta chain came from a study of CD8 T cells in ankylosing spondylitis (dated by TCRdb to between 2016 and 2019). Some background on the complete study: To find TCR variants linked to disease, the study profiled T cell receptor beta repertoires in ankylosing spondylitis patients and healthy donors. In total, the full study cohort was made up of over a hundred healthy donors and about two dozen ankylosing spondylitis patients. Peripheral blood samples were taken, and synovial fluid was additionally collected from ankylosing spondylitis patients.

Synovial fluid samples were matched to blood samples from the same ankylosing spondylitis patients. In its sample, this clonotype was seen a few times. Its antigen specificity is not known. No much larger clonotype is one base removed from it; base qualities were not supplied. Broader findings and caveats from the paper: The disease-linked clones were reported to be significantly enriched in matched synovial fluid samples from ankylosing spondylitis patients. A TCR beta motif made up of eight highly homologous amino acid variants appeared to be characteristic of blood from ankylosing spondylitis patients. Some of the motif variants had been reported before in the synovial fluid and blood of reactive arthritis patients, a finding that suggests common disease-initiation mechanisms. The disease-linked clones had a CD8+ phenotype and were found at relatively low frequencies in peripheral blood.

V is cut by 4 bases and J by 3 bases, and the space between the germline ends is 10 bases. The germline V gene encodes CDR1 SGHTA and CDR2 FQGNSA. Including the terminal cysteine and phenylalanine, the CDR3 comprises 14 residues. The retained sequence is limited to the CDR3, 42 bases, with the frame set at the first base. This sample was sequenced with an Illumina HiSeq 2500. TCR beta libraries were prepared by quantitative 5'-RACE with molecular barcodes. The authors' pipeline ran thus. A new computational method based on a probabilistic model of VDJ rearrangement was used to identify disease-linked TCR variants. TCRdb reworked the public reads: Q25 trimming with fastp, MiXCR clone assembly, productive beta chains retained. One record per CDR3 amino acid sequence lists the most common genes and DNA. These V and J calls rely on TCRdb rather than the paper's analysis. The sample profile shows roughly 150,000 distinct CDR3 sequences; roughly a third of them were found once. 6% of the sample goes to the ten largest clones.

This TCR derives from a male donor with ankylosing spondylitis. Sequenced: synovial fluid, either unsorted or a sorted T cell fraction (not recorded which). The rearrangement combines TRBV7-2 with TRBJ1-3; matching of 5 bases hints at TRBD1 as the D gene. CDR3 region: CASSSQGGGNTIYF. At the DNA level, the sequence is TGTGCCAGCAGCTCCCAGGGAGGTGGAAACACCATATATTTT. The entire variable domain, with the stretches around the CDR3 drawn from the reference TRBV7-2 and TRBJ1-3 proteins, is GAGVSQSPSNKVTEKGKDVELRCDPISGHTALYWYRQSLGQGLEFLIYFQGNSAPDKSGLPSDRFSAERTGGSVSTLTIQRTQQEDSAVYLCASSSQGGGNTIYFGEGSWLTVV.